Listed below are T cell receptor beta chains from one sample, sequenced in a study of T cell repertoires in cytomegalovirus infection. What these receptors recognize is not known. TCRdb re-called the reads with MiXCR, one entry per CDR3 protein. In the table there are a few hundred thousand distinct CDR3 sequences, about 20% of which are singletons. Specimen: cultured PBMCs, collected from culture after CMV antigen stimulation. These receptors were taken from a human donor in good health (CMV status not recorded). Some clones in this sample may be carry-over from other donors' samples. CDR3s include the opening cysteine and the closing phenylalanine or tryptophan. Fields, in order: clone size, D gene, V gene, J gene, CDR3 DNA, CDR3 protein. The D gene is left open where the match is weak. Clone size appears in some rows only: once, few, many, or a class for an expanded clone.

size: many; D: NA; V: TRBV5-4; J: TRBJ2-7; DNA: TGTGCCAGCAGCTTGGGTTCGCGTTTTTCGTCTGACGAGCAGTACTTC; CDR3: CASSLGSRFSSDEQYF
size: many; D: NA; V: TRBV7-8; J: TRBJ2-7; DNA: TGTGCCAGCAGCTTACCGGGTGGCTACGAGCAGTACTTC; CDR3: CASSLPGGYEQYF
size: NA; D: NA; V: TRBV28; J: TRBJ2-7; DNA: TGTGCCAGCAGTCCCCGGGGTCGCGACTACGAGCAGTACTTC; CDR3: CASSPRGRDYEQYF
size: many; D: NA; V: TRBV7-2; J: TRBJ2-1; DNA: TGTGCCAGCAGCTTCCGGGGCAATGAGCAGTTCTTC; CDR3: CASSFRGNEQFF
size: NA; D: TRBD1; V: TRBV5-1; J: TRBJ2-3; DNA: TGCGCCAGCAGCCCGACAGGGGCCGACACAGATACGCAGTATTTT; CDR3: CASSPTGADTDTQYF
size: NA; D: TRBD2; V: TRBV28; J: TRBJ2-1; DNA: TGTGCCAGCAGTCTAATAGCGGGGGCAGGGGATGAGCAGTTCTTC; CDR3: CASSLIAGAGDEQFF
size: NA; D: NA; V: TRBV7-9; J: TRBJ2-7; DNA: TGTGCCAGCAGCCCCGATGTCGGCGAGCAGTACTTC; CDR3: CASSPDVGEQYF
size: few; D: NA; V: TRBV27; J: TRBJ2-6; DNA: TGTGCCAGCAGTTTAAACGGACTTTCTGGGGCCAACGTCCTGACTTTC; CDR3: CASSLNGLSGANVLTF
size: many; D: NA; V: TRBV12-3/TRBV12-4; J: TRBJ2-7; DNA: TGTGCCAGCAGTGAGTCCACCATCTTCGACAGGAGCTCCTACGAGCAGTACTTC; CDR3: CASSESTIFDRSSYEQYF
size: few; D: NA; V: TRBV20-1; J: TRBJ2-1; DNA: TGCAGTGCTAGTTTTGTGGGTGAGCAGTTCTTC; CDR3: CSASFVGEQFF
size: few; D: NA; V: TRBV7-8; J: TRBJ2-3; DNA: TGTGCCACCCGGCTGGGGTCGAGCACAGATACGCAGTATTTT; CDR3: CATRLGSSTDTQYF
size: NA; D: NA; V: TRBV4-3; J: TRBJ1-5; DNA: TGCGCCAGCAGCCAAGAGGCCAGGGAGGGGCAGCCCCAGCATTTT; CDR3: CASSQEAREGQPQHF
size: NA; D: NA; V: TRBV7-9; J: TRBJ1-6; DNA: TGTGCCAGCAGCTTATCAGCTACATATTCACCCCTCCACTTT; CDR3: CASSLSATYSPLHF
size: NA; D: NA; V: TRBV7-9; J: TRBJ2-1; DNA: TGTGCCAGCAGCGACCCAGGAGCGGCTTCATACAATGAGCAGTTCTTC; CDR3: CASSDPGAASYNEQFF
size: few; D: NA; V: TRBV28; J: TRBJ2-7; DNA: TGTGCCAGCAGAATGACTGGACTACTCCCCTCCTACGAGCAGTACTTC; CDR3: CASRMTGLLPSYEQYF
size: NA; D: NA; V: TRBV6-2/TRBV6-3; J: TRBJ2-1; DNA: TGTGCCAGCAGCGAGCGGAATGAGCAGTTCTTC; CDR3: CASSERNEQFF
size: NA; D: NA; V: TRBV6-2/TRBV6-3; J: TRBJ2-1; DNA: TGTGCCAGCAGTTACGCGGAAGTGCCCAACTACAATGAGCAGTTCTTC; CDR3: CASSYAEVPNYNEQFF
size: NA; D: TRBD1; V: TRBV28; J: TRBJ2-7; DNA: TGTGCCAGCGAAGGGACAGAAGCCTACGAGCAGTACTTC; CDR3: CASEGTEAYEQYF
size: NA; D: NA; V: TRBV15; J: TRBJ1-2; DNA: TGTGCCACCAGCAGAGGATTCACAGGGAGGGACTATGGCTACACCTTC; CDR3: CATSRGFTGRDYGYTF
size: once; D: NA; V: TRBV11-2; J: TRBJ2-1; DNA: TGTGCCAGCAGCTTATCGGTCCTATCGGGATGGTATGAGCAGTTCTTC; CDR3: CASSLSVLSGWYEQFF
size: NA; D: NA; V: TRBV28; J: TRBJ1-1; DNA: TGTGCCAGCAGTCCACTAATGAACACTGAAGCTTTCTTT; CDR3: CASSPLMNTEAFF
size: NA; D: NA; V: TRBV4-1; J: TRBJ1-2; DNA: TGCGCCAGCAGCCAAAGGGGGGAGGATGGCTACACCTTC; CDR3: CASSQRGEDGYTF